This T cell receptor (beta chain) stems from a study of blood T cell repertoires in COVID-19. Sequenced by immunoSEQ multiplex PCR; TCRdb stores in-frame clones only, minus some. The data show about 190,000 clones, about 88% seen once. This CDR3 contains 15 residues. The germline V gene has CDR1 SGHTA and CDR2 FQGNSA. V was clipped by 1 base and J by 0 bases, with 8 bases between them. The study drew participants aged roughly 18 to 89 years from approximately 23 US areas. Participants had their cohort set by participant-reported clinical history. The chain couples TRBV7-2 to TRBJ2-3, with D unresolved. The sequencing input was PBMCs or T cells enriched from blood (not recorded which). The clonotype comes from a woman in her thirties or forties in a cohort exposed to, infected with or recovered from COVID-19 (not recorded which). The CDR3 sequence: CASSLDRQSTDTQYF. For the CDR3, the DNA is TGTGCCAGCAGCTTAGACCGACAAAGCACAGATACGCAGTATTTT.